The TCR beta chain described here comes from a study of blood T cell repertoires in COVID-19. At the level of the study: The United States, Italy and Spain supplied acute and convalescent COVID-19 samples. In each case, the material was cDNA or gDNA derived from T cells, B-cell-depleted T cells, or PBMCs.

Germline values: CDR1 LGHNA, CDR2 YNFKEQ. The V gene end was trimmed by 6 bases and the J gene end by 4 bases; junction bases not matched to a gene: 14. The CDR3 runs 17 residues. Authors' methods: The assay estimated nucleated cells by amplifying reference gene primers. Generated by immunoSEQ multiplex PCR, the TCRdb table keeps only in-frame clones and is missing some. Clone size and the V and J calls come from that table; the DNA yielded D and trimming. The table shows fewer than 300,000 clones, with 82% occurring only once. Material: peripheral blood. This TCR was recovered from a woman aged 18-30 years with acute or convalescent COVID-19. This rearrangement joins TRBV4-2 to TRBJ2-5; 10 bases line up with TRBD1. The CDR3 here is CASSQTARQGAGETQYF. CDR3 in DNA: TGTGCCAGCAGTCAAACGGCCCGACAGGGGGCCGGAGAGACCCAGTACTTC.